This passage covers 32 T cell receptor beta chains from one sample sequenced in a study of blood T cell repertoires in COVID-19. Libraries were prepared by immunoSEQ multiplex PCR; TCRdb keeps only in-frame clonotypes and omits some of them. The sample yields under 60,000 clones, roughly nine tenths seen once. The sample comprised peripheral blood. The receptor set was obtained from a man aged 60 to 69 with acute or convalescent COVID-19.

The chain links TRBV2 to TRBJ2-7; D is perhaps TRBD1 (5 bases). Trimming cost V 6 bases and J 4 bases, with 16 bases left between them. The CDR3 has 14 residues. CDR1 SNHLY and CDR2 FYNNEI come from the germline V gene. As DNA, the CDR3 is TGTGCCAGCAGAGTGCAGGGATCTACGTACGAGCAGTACTTC. It yields the protein CASRVQGSTYEQYF.

The chain couples TRBV15 to TRBJ2-5; weak D call: TRBD1 (6 bases). The CDR3 sequence is 16 residues long. The germline V gene has CDR1 LNHNV and CDR2 YYDKDF (reference sequence). V dropped 0 bases and J dropped 5 bases, with 16 bases sitting between them. CDR3 DNA: TGTGCCACCAGCAGAGATCCTTTGACAGGATTTGAGACCCAGTACTTC. The encoded protein is CATSRDPLTGFETQYF.

The chain carries TRBV18 and TRBJ2-7; 10 bases match TRBD1. This CDR3 has 15 amino acids. J was trimmed by 5 bases and V by 2 bases; bases with no gene match: 6. The germline CDR1 and CDR2 sequences are KGHSH and LQKENI. CDR3 coding DNA: TGTGCCAGCTCACCAGGGGACAGGGGACCCCACGAGCAGTACTTC. Encoded protein: CASSPGDRGPHEQYF. The variable domain in full, with the rest retrieved from reference TRBV18 and TRBJ2-7, is NAGVMQNPRHLVRRRGQEARLRCSPMKGHSHVYWYRQLPEEGLKFMVYLQKENIIDESGMPKERFSAEFPKEGPSILRIQQVVRGDSAAYFCASSPGDRGPHEQYFGPGTRLTVT.

The V gene is TRBV7-8, the J gene TRBJ2-3, with 8 bases identical to TRBD1. CDR1 and CDR2 (germline): SGHVS, FQNEAQ. V shed 5 bases and J 4 bases; nucleotides not matched to a gene: 8. This CDR3 contains 15 residues. CDR3 region: CASSQGQGASDTQYF. In DNA form, the CDR3 reads TGTGCCAGCAGCCAAGGGCAGGGGGCATCAGATACGCAGTATTTT.

The chain is built from TRBV19 and TRBJ1-1; perhaps TRBD1 as D (5 bases). Looked up from germline, CDR1 is LNHDA and CDR2 is SQIVND (reference sequence). V dropped 7 bases and J dropped 0 bases, with 12 bases sitting between them. The CDR3 has 14 amino acids. Written as DNA, the CDR3 is TGTGCCAGTAATAGTCAGGGAATGAACACTGAAGCTTTCTTT. It codes for CASNSQGMNTEAFF. Supplemented by reference TRBV19 and TRBJ1-1, the full variable domain reads DGGITQSPKYLFRKEGQNVTLSCEQNLNHDAMYWYRQDPGQGLRLIYYSQIVNDFQKGDIAEGYSVSREKKESFPLTVTSAQKNPTAFYLCASNSQGMNTEAFFGQGTRLTVV.

The rearrangement links TRBV5-5 to TRBJ2-5, with TRBD2 matching 7 bases. The length of the CDR3 is 15 residues. V shed 4 bases and J 5 bases; nucleotides not matched to a gene: 11. Germline CDR1 is SGHKS and CDR2 is YYEKEE (reference sequence). CDR3 DNA sequence: TGTGCCAGCAGCCGCATGGGGGGGATACAGGAGACCCAGTACTTC. Translating it yields CASSRMGGIQETQYF.

The chain has TRBV2 and TRBJ1-5, with 11 bases fitting TRBD1. There are 14 residues in the CDR3. Germline V lookup: CDR1 SNHLY, CDR2 FYNNEI. J was trimmed by 7 bases and V by 4 bases; bases with no gene match: 3. CDR3 protein: CASSGTGGLQPQHF. The DNA of the CDR3 is TGTGCCAGCAGTGGGACAGGGGGCTTGCAGCCCCAGCATTTT.

The rearrangement joins TRBV20-1 to TRBJ1-1; D unclear. This CDR3 comprises 11 residues. The germline V and J ends were trimmed by 3 bases and 6 bases, with 8 bases remaining between them. Germline V lookup: CDR1 DFQATT, CDR2 SNEGSKA (reference sequence). The CDR3 nucleotides read TGCAGTGCTAGCTTCTTGTCTGAAGCTTTCTTT. Encoded protein: CSASFLSEAFF.

The gene calls are TRBV19 and TRBJ2-2; 9 positions match TRBD1. CDR1 is LNHDA and CDR2 is SQIVND in the germline V gene (reference sequence). CDR3 length: 14 residues. The V segment lost 9 bases and the J segment 4 bases; nucleotides outside the gene matches: 6. The DNA for the CDR3 is TGTGCCAGCTCAGACAGGGGGAGCACCGGGGAGCTGTTTTTT. Translation: CASSDRGSTGELFF.

The V gene is TRBV6-5, the J gene TRBJ1-1; D is undetermined. Trimming pared 1 base from V and 1 base from J, leaving 4 bases between. CDR1 MNHEY and CDR2 SVGAGI come from the germline V gene. The CDR3 spans 13 residues. CDR3 DNA: TGTGCCAGCAGTTACTTCCAGAACACTGAAGCTTTCTTT. This codes for CASSYFQNTEAFF.

The gene calls are TRBV3-1 (or the pseudogene TRBV3-2) and TRBJ1-1, with a tentative D call TRBD1 (5 bases). Germline V gene data show CDR1 as LGHDT and CDR2 as YNNKEL (reference sequence). CDR3 length equals 14 residues. Deletions cut 0 bases from V and 11 bases from J, with 16 bases between. In DNA form, the CDR3 reads TGTGCCAGCAGCCAAGATCTGGGGGGGGGATTTGCTTTCTTT. It specifies CASSQDLGGGFAFF.

Regarding this clone: The same CDR3 can be traced to other DNA sequences in this sample. The chain is built from TRBV12-3 or TRBV12-4 and TRBJ2-3; 8 bases are a match to TRBD1. The CDR3 is made up of 13 amino acids. V lost 7 bases to trimming and J lost 1 base; unmatched junction nucleotides: 1. Here the CDR3 DNA reads TGTGCCAGCACGGGACAGGGCACAGATACGCAGTATTTT. It yields the protein CASTGQGTDTQYF.

This chain connects TRBV6-4 to TRBJ2-1, with 14 bases aligning to TRBD2. Looked up from germline, CDR1 is MRHNA and CDR2 is SNTAGT. V trimming: 6 bases; J trimming: 6 bases; junction bases outside the gene matches: 10. CDR3 length: 17 residues. CDR3 region: CASSRTSGGTTGNEQFF. CDR3 DNA: TGTGCCAGCAGCCGGACTAGCGGGGGGACCACTGGCAATGAGCAGTTCTTC.

The rearrangement joins TRBV3-1 (or the pseudogene TRBV3-2) to TRBJ1-2, with no clear D. The length of the CDR3 is 17 residues. The germline V gene has CDR1 LGHDT and CDR2 YNNKEL (reference sequence). Trimming removed 1 base from V and 7 bases from J, with 22 bases in between. The CDR3 DNA reads as TGTGCCAGCAGCCAAGGGGCTTCGCCGATTGGGCCGAGTGGCTACACCTTC. It is translated as CASSQGASPIGPSGYTF.

The V gene is TRBV15, the J gene TRBJ2-7, with D possibly being TRBD1 (5 bases). Trimming cost V 2 bases and J 6 bases, with 14 bases left between them. CDR1 is LNHNV, CDR2 YYDKDF, per germline (reference sequence). CDR3 length equals 14 residues. This chain's CDR3 is CATSRHGMDIEQYF. As DNA, the CDR3 is TGTGCCACCAGCAGACACGGTATGGACATCGAGCAGTACTTC.

The V call is TRBV7-8, the J call TRBJ2-1; 10 nucleotides agree with TRBD1. Trimming removed 0 bases from V and 10 bases from J; junction bases left unmatched: 9. Germline V gene data show CDR1 as SGHVS and CDR2 as FQNEAQ. This CDR3 is 16 amino acids long. CDR3 region: CASSLARDRGRNEQFF. The CDR3 region has the DNA TGTGCCAGCAGCTTAGCGAGGGACAGGGGACGGAACGAGCAGTTCTTC.

The chain combines TRBV6-6 with TRBJ2-7; no reliable D call. CDR1 and CDR2 (germline): MNHNY, SVGAGI (reference sequence). CDR3 length: 13 residues. Between the trimmed V and J ends, which lost 6 bases and 6 bases, there was a span of 15 bases. The CDR3 is CASSLMIGREQYF. In DNA form, the CDR3 reads TGTGCCAGCAGCCTTATGATTGGGCGCGAGCAGTACTTC.

This clone was counted a single time. The chain carries TRBV9 and TRBJ2-3; 11 bases map to TRBD2. V was clipped by 3 bases and J by 4 bases; unmatched bases: 16. Germline V gene lookup returns CDR1 SGDLS and CDR2 YYNGEE. CDR3 size: 19 residues. CDR3 residues: CASSAGLAGGPPLADTQYF. For the CDR3, the DNA is TGTGCCAGCAGCGCTGGATTAGCGGGGGGGCCACCCCTTGCAGATACGCAGTATTTT.

The V and J genes are TRBV5-4 and TRBJ1-3, with D uncertain. Germline values: CDR1 SGHNT, CDR2 YYREEE (reference sequence). The CDR3 runs to 14 residues. Trimming removed 1 base from V and 2 bases from J, with 7 bases in between. CDR3 DNA: TGTGCCAGCAGCTTGACCGGGGCTGGAAACACCATATATTTT. It codes for CASSLTGAGNTIYF.

This clone was found a few times. The gene calls are TRBV5-1 and TRBJ2-5; TRBD1 might be the D (7 bases). The CDR3 covers 15 residues. The germline gives CDR1 SGHRS, CDR2 YFSETQ. Trimming shortened V by 4 bases and J by 5 bases, and 18 bases separated the two germline ends. CDR3 sequence reads: CASSLGEQGRETQYF. CDR3 sequence (DNA): TGCGCCAGCAGCCTTGGGGAACAGGGGAGGGAGACCCAGTACTTC. Full variable domain (rest looked up from reference TRBV5-1 and TRBJ2-5): KAGVTQTPRYLIKTRGQQVTLSCSPISGHRSVSWYQQTPGQGLQFLFEYFSETQRNKGNFPGRFSGRQFSNSRSEMNVSTLELGDSALYLCASSLGEQGRETQYFGPGTRLLVL.

J is TRBJ1-5 and V is TRBV9; D is possibly TRBD1 (5 bases). Germline V gene sequence: CDR1 SGDLS, CDR2 YYNGEE. The ends were cut back, 0 bases at V and 13 bases at J, with 17 bases in the middle. CDR3 length: 14 amino acids. CDR3 loop: CASSVGQAGEIQHF. CDR3 DNA sequence: TGTGCCAGCAGCGTAGGGCAGGCGGGGGAAATACAGCATTTT.

The genes are TRBV6-5 and TRBJ1-3; D uncertain. V was trimmed by 5 bases and J by 0 bases, leaving 8 bases between them. The length of the CDR3 is 14 residues. Germline V gene sequence: CDR1 MNHEY, CDR2 SVGAGI. This chain's CDR3 is CASSLADSGNTIYF. The CDR3, as DNA: TGTGCCAGCAGTCTAGCAGACTCTGGAAACACCATATATTTT.

The genes are TRBV7-8 and TRBJ1-2, with D perhaps matching TRBD1 (6 bases). Germline lookup yields CDR1 SGHVS and CDR2 FQNEAQ. Between the trimmed V and J ends, which lost 5 bases and 4 bases, there was a span of 11 bases. This CDR3 contains 13 residues. Here the CDR3 DNA reads TGTGCCAGCAGCAGTGACAGGTTCTATGGCTACACCTTC. Its protein is CASSSDRFYGYTF.

The chain employs TRBV11-1 and TRBJ2-7, with TRBD2 identical over 7 bases. This CDR3 contains 15 residues. V shed 8 bases, J shed 6 bases, and the junction held 16 bases outside the gene matches. Germline CDR1 reads SGHAT; CDR2 reads FQDESV (reference sequence). The CDR3 is CASGPGGSTPGEQYF. The CDR3 region has the DNA TGTGCCAGCGGGCCGGGGGGATCCACCCCTGGCGAGCAGTACTTC.

The V and J genes are TRBV27 and TRBJ1-1; 9 bases agree with TRBD1. V lost 4 bases and J lost 2; bases outside the gene matches: 5. CDR3 size: 15 residues. Germline assignment: CDR1 MNHEY and CDR2 SMNVEV (reference sequence). The CDR3 region is CASSSRTGANTEAFF. CDR3 DNA: TGTGCCAGCAGTTCTCGGACAGGGGCTAACACTGAAGCTTTCTTT.

The chain uses TRBV2 and TRBJ2-7; 7 bases are a match to TRBD1. This CDR3 is built from 15 residues. V shed 6 bases and J 3 bases; nucleotides not matched to a gene: 11. Germline CDR1 SNHLY, CDR2 FYNNEI. Here the CDR3 DNA reads TGTGCCAGCAGCCCAAGGACGACAGGGAACTACGAGCAGTACTTC. Protein sequence: CASSPRTTGNYEQYF.

This chain uses TRBV28 with TRBJ2-7; 12 bases fit TRBD1. V shed 5 bases and J 4 bases; nucleotides not matched to a gene: 3. The CDR3 runs 14 residues. Germline V CDR1 and CDR2: MDHEN, SYDVKM. The CDR3 loop reads CASSGDRGLYEQYF. CDR3 DNA: TGTGCCAGCAGTGGGGACAGGGGGCTGTACGAGCAGTACTTC.

The V and J genes are TRBV19 and TRBJ2-7, with 9 bases that match TRBD1. This CDR3 has 16 residues. The germline V gene has CDR1 LNHDA and CDR2 SQIVND (reference sequence). V lost 0 bases, J lost 2 bases, and 5 bases stayed unmatched. The CDR3 is CASSIDGQGTPYEQYF. The CDR3 bases are TGTGCCAGTAGTATAGATGGACAGGGGACTCCCTACGAGCAGTACTTC.

The chain combines TRBV15 with TRBJ1-4; tentative D call: TRBD1 (5 bases). Trimming pared 5 bases from V and 0 bases from J, leaving 7 bases between. This CDR3 spans 14 amino acids. The germline V gene encodes CDR1 LNHNV and CDR2 YYDKDF (reference sequence). The CDR3 region is CATSPGATNEKLFF. The CDR3 coding sequence is TGTGCCACCAGCCCGGGGGCAACTAATGAAAAACTGTTTTTT.

CDR3 DNA sequence: TGTGCCAGCAGTTACTCGACCTCAGACAGGGGGCCTACCTTC. Its protein is CASSYSTSDRGPTF. V is TRBV6-6 and J is TRBJ1-2, with 10 positions matching TRBD1. CDR1 and CDR2 from the germline V gene are MNHNY and SVGAGI (reference sequence). J was trimmed by 14 bases and V by 0 bases; bases with no gene match: 9. The CDR3 is made up of 14 amino acids.

The J gene is TRBJ2-1, the V gene TRBV24-1, with 8 nucleotides matching TRBD1. V gave up 2 bases and J gave up 2 bases; unmatched junction bases: 4. Germline V gene sequence: CDR1 KGHDR, CDR2 SFDVKD. The CDR3 is 16 amino acids. In nucleotides, the CDR3 is TGTGCCACCAGTGATTCAGACAGGGGAACCTACAATGAGCAGTTCTTC. Its translation is CATSDSDRGTYNEQFF.

The J gene is TRBJ2-6, the V gene TRBV7-9, with 7 bases lining up with TRBD1. V lost 3 bases, J lost 0 bases, and 11 bases stayed unmatched. The CDR3 contains 19 residues. CDR1 SEHNR and CDR2 FQNEAQ come from the germline V gene (reference sequence). DNA for the CDR3: TGTGCCAGCAGCTTCTTTTTAACAGGGGTGGTCTCTGGGGCCAACGTCCTGACTTTC. As protein: CASSFFLTGVVSGANVLTF. The variable domain in full, completed from reference TRBV7-9 and TRBJ2-6, reads DTGVSQNPRHKITKRGQNVTFRCDPISEHNRLYWYRQTLGQGPEFLTYFQNEAQLEKSRLLSDRFSAERPKGSFSTLEIQRTEQGDSAMYLCASSFFLTGVVSGANVLTFGAGSRLTVL.